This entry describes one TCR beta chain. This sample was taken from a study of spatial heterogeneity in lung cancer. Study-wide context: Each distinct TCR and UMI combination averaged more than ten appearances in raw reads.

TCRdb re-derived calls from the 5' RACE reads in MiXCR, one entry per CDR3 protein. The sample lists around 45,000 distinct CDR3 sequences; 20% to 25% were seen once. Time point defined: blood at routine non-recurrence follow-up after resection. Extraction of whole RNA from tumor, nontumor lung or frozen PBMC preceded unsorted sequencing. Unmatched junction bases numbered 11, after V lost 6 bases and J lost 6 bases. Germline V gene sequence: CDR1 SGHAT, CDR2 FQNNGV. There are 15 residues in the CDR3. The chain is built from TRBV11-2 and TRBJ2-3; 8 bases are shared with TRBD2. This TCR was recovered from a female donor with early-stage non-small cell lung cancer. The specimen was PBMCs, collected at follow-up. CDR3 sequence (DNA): TGTGCCAGCAGGAGCGGGAGAGAGTTAGGGGATACGCAGTATTTT. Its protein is CASRSGRELGDTQYF.